The 8 T cell receptor beta chains reported below all come from one sample, sequenced in a study of OX40 agonist ivuxolimab in advanced cancers. Generated by immunoSEQ multiplex PCR, the TCRdb table keeps only in-frame clones and is missing some. Among around 83,000 clones listed, roughly 90% were seen once. Sequenced here: CD4+ or CD8+ T cells sorted from blood, sampled in a trial of the OX40 agonist ivuxolimab. The source is an adult with an advanced solid tumor such as melanoma, head and neck, liver or kidney cancer.

The rearrangement links TRBV9 to TRBJ2-1, with D unclear. Germline V gene lookup returns CDR1 SGDLS and CDR2 YYNGEE. V lost 3 bases and J lost 0, with 13 bases in between. This CDR3 contains 16 residues. DNA for the CDR3: TGTGCCAGCAGCGCTGCCCCAGTTAACTCCTACAATGAGCAGTTCTTC. This codes for CASSAAPVNSYNEQFF.

The V call is TRBV10-3, the J call TRBJ2-7, with D unresolved. V was clipped by 3 bases and J by 1 base, with 7 bases between them. The CDR3 totals 13 residues. Germline V gives CDR1 ENHRY, CDR2 SYGVKD. The CDR3 DNA reads TGTGCCATCAGTGAACCCCCTTCCTACGAGCAGTACTTC. This codes for CAISEPPSYEQYF.

This chain links TRBV15 with TRBJ1-3; the match to TRBD1 covers 8 bases. The CDR3 spans 14 residues. The germline CDR1 and CDR2 sequences are LNHNV and YYDKDF (reference sequence). Trimming took 9 bases from V and 4 from J; bases not matched to a gene: 8. CDR3 sequence: CATLKDRAGNTIYF. CDR3 bases: TGTGCCACGCTAAAGGACAGGGCCGGAAACACCATATATTTT.

This rearrangement joins TRBV7-9 to TRBJ1-1, with a tentative D call TRBD1 (6 bases). The CDR3 spans 15 residues. Between the trimmed V and J ends, which lost 4 bases and 5 bases, there was a span of 17 bases. The germline V gene has CDR1 SEHNR and CDR2 FQNEAQ (reference sequence). This CDR3 reads CASSSYPRGRTEAFF. In DNA, the CDR3 is TGTGCCAGCAGCTCTTACCCCAGGGGCCGAACTGAAGCTTTCTTT.

The rearrangement links TRBV7-2 to TRBJ2-1, with D maybe TRBD1 (5 bases). V shed 4 bases and J shed 0 bases, with 16 bases lying between them. This CDR3 has 17 residues. Germline loops: CDR1 SGHTA, CDR2 FQGNSA. The CDR3 bases are TGTGCCAGCAGCTCACACAGGACCCTGAGCTCCTACAATGAGCAGTTCTTC. This translates into CASSSHRTLSSYNEQFF.

This clone appeared a few times. The gene calls are TRBV2 and TRBJ1-5, with no clear D. Germline V gives CDR1 SNHLY, CDR2 FYNNEI. This CDR3 contains 13 residues. Trimming cost V 6 bases and J 0 bases, with 6 bases left between them. This CDR3 reads CASRQDSNQPQHF. The CDR3 region has the DNA TGTGCCAGCAGGCAGGATAGCAATCAGCCCCAGCATTTT.

This CDR3 is CASSSNRLGTANQPQHF. CDR3 coding DNA: TGTGCCAGCAGCTCAAACCGACTTGGGACGGCGAATCAGCCCCAGCATTTT. The genes are TRBV7-9 and TRBJ1-5, with a possible D match to TRBD1 (5 bases). Germline lookup yields CDR1 SEHNR and CDR2 FQNEAQ (reference sequence). The CDR3 totals 17 residues. Deletions cut 4 bases from V and 4 bases from J, with 20 bases between.

The rearrangement joins TRBV18 to TRBJ1-2; D is undetermined. Trimming removed 5 bases from V and 1 base from J, with 11 bases in between. Germline CDR1 and CDR2: KGHSH and LQKENI. The CDR3 is 14 residues long. CDR3 sequence reads: CASSRDALNYGYTF. CDR3 in DNA: TGTGCCAGCTCAAGAGACGCCCTTAACTATGGCTACACCTTC.